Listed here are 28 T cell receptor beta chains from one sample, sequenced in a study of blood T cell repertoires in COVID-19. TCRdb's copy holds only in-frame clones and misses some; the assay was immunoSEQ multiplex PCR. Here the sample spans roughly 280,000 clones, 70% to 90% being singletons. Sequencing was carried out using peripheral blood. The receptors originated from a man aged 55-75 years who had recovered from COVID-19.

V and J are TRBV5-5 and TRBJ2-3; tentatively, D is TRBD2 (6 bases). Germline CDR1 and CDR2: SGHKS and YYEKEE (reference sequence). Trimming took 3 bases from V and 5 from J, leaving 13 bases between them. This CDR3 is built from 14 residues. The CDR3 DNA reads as TGTGCCAGCAGCTCGAGACTAGTTCTAGATACGCAGTATTTT. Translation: CASSSRLVLDTQYF.

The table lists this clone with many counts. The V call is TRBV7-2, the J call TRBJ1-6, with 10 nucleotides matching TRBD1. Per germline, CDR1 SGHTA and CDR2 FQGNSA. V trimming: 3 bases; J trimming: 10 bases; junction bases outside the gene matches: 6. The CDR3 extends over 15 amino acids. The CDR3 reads CASSFAGTGASPLHF. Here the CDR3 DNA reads TGTGCCAGCAGCTTCGCTGGGACAGGGGCATCACCCCTCCACTTT.

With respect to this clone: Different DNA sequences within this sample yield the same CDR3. The CDR3 spells CASSVVGGSNTEAFF. In nucleotides, the CDR3 is TGTGCCAGCAGCGTAGTTGGGGGGTCGAACACTGAAGCTTTCTTT. The chain combines TRBV9 with TRBJ1-1; D perhaps matches TRBD1 (5 bases). The CDR3 sequence is 15 residues long. Germline-derived CDR1 and CDR2 are SGDLS and YYNGEE. V gave up 0 bases and J gave up 1 base, with 10 bases separating them.

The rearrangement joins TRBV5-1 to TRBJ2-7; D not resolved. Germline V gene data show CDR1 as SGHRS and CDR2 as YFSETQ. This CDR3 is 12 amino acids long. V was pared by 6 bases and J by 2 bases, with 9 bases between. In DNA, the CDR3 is TGCGCCAGCACTGCAGAAACCTACGAGCAGTACTTC. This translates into CASTAETYEQYF. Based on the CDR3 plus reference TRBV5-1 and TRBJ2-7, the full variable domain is KAGVTQTPRYLIKTRGQQVTLSCSPISGHRSVSWYQQTPGQGLQFLFEYFSETQRNKGNFPGRFSGRQFSNSRSEMNVSTLELGDSALYLCASTAETYEQYFGPGTRLTVT.

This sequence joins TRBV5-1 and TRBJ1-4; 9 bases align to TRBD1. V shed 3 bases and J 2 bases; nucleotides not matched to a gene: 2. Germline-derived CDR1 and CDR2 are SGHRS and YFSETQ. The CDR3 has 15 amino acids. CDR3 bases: TGCGCCAGCAGCTGGACAGGGGCCACTAATGAAAAACTGTTTTTT. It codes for CASSWTGATNEKLFF.

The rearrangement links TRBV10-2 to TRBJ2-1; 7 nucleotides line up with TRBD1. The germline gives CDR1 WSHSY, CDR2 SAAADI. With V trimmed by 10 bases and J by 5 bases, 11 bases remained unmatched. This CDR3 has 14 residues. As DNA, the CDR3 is TGCGCCACCAGGGGGTCGCTCGGGGACAATGAGCAGTTCTTC. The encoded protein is CATRGSLGDNEQFF.

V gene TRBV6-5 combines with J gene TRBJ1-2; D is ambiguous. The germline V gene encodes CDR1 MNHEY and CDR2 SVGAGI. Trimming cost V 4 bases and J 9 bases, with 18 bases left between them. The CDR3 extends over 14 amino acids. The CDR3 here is CASSSGGVPKRYTF. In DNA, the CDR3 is TGTGCCAGCAGTTCGGGCGGGGTTCCAAAACGCTACACCTTC.

CDR3 protein: CASSETANEKLFF. The CDR3 bases are TGTGCCAGCAGTGAGACAGCTAATGAAAAACTGTTTTTT. The chain uses TRBV6-1 and TRBJ1-4, with TRBD1 as a possible D gene (5 bases). Trimming took 3 bases from V and 3 from J, leaving 5 bases between them. Germline lookup yields CDR1 MNHNS and CDR2 SASEGT. The CDR3 extends over 13 amino acids.

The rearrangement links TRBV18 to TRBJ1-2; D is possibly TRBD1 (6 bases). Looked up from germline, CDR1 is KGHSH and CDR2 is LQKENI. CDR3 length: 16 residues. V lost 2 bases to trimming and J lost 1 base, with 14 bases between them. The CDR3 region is CASSPTPRGDNYGYTF. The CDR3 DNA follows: TGTGCCAGCTCACCAACGCCCAGGGGTGATAACTATGGCTACACCTTC.

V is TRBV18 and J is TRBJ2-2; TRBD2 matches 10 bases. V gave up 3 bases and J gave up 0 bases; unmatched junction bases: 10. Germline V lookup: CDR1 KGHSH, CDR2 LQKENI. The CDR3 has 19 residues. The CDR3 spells CASSPLLLAGLSNTGELFF. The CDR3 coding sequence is TGTGCCAGCTCACCCCTCCTACTAGCGGGGTTATCGAACACCGGGGAGCTGTTTTTT.

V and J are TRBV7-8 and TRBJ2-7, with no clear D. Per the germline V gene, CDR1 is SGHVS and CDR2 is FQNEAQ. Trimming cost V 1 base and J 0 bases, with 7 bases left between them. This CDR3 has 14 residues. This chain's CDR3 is CASSLDDSSYEQYF. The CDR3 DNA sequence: TGTGCCAGCAGCTTAGACGATAGCTCCTACGAGCAGTACTTC.

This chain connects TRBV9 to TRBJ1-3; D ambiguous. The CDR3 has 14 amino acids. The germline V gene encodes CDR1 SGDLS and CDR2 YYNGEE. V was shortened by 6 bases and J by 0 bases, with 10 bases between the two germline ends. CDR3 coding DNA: TGTGCCAGCAACTCCGGGAGCTCTGGAAACACCATATATTTT. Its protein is CASNSGSSGNTIYF.

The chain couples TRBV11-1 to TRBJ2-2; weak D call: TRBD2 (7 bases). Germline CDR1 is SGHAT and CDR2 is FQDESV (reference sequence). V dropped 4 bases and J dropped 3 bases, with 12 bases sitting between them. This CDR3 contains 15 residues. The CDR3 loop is CASSSRGAHTGELFF. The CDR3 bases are TGTGCCAGCAGCTCTCGGGGGGCGCACACCGGGGAGCTGTTTTTT.

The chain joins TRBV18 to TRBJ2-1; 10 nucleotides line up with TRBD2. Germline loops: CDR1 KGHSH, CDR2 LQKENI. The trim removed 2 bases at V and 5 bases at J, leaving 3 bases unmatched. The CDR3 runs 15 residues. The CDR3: CASSPKTSGDNEQFF. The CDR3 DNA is TGTGCCAGCTCACCAAAAACTAGCGGGGACAATGAGCAGTTCTTC.

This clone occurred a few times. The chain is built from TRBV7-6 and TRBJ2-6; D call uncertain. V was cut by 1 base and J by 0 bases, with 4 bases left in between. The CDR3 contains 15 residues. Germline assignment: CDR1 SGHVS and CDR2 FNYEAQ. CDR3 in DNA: TGTGCCAGCAGCTTAGGCGGCTCTGGGGCCAACGTCCTGACTTTC. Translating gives CASSLGGSGANVLTF.

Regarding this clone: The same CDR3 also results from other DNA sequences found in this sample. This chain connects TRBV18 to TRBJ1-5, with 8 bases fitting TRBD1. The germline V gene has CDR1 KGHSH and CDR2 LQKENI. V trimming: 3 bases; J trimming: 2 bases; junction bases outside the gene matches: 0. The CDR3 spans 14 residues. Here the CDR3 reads CASSPDRGNQPQHF. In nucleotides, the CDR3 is TGTGCCAGCTCACCGGACAGGGGCAATCAGCCCCAGCATTTT. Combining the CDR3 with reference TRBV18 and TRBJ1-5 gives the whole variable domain NAGVMQNPRHLVRRRGQEARLRCSPMKGHSHVYWYRQLPEEGLKFMVYLQKENIIDESGMPKERFSAEFPKEGPSILRIQQVVRGDSAAYFCASSPDRGNQPQHFGDGTRLSIL.

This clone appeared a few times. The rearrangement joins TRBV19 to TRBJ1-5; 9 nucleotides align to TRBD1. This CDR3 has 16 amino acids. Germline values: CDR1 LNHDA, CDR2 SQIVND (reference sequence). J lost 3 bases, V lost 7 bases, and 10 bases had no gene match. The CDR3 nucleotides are TGTGCCAGTAAACAGGGGGCTCTTGAGGTCAATCAGCCCCAGCATTTT. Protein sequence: CASKQGALEVNQPQHF. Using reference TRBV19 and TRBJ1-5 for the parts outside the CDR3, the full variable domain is DGGITQSPKYLFRKEGQNVTLSCEQNLNHDAMYWYRQDPGQGLRLIYYSQIVNDFQKGDIAEGYSVSREKKESFPLTVTSAQKNPTAFYLCASKQGALEVNQPQHFGDGTRLSIL.

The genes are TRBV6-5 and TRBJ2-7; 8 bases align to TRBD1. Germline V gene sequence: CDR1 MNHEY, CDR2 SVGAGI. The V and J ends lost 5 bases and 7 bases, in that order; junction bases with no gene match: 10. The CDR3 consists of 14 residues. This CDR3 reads CASSTTGALVEQYF. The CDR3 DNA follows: TGTGCCAGCAGTACGACAGGGGCGCTTGTTGAGCAGTACTTC.

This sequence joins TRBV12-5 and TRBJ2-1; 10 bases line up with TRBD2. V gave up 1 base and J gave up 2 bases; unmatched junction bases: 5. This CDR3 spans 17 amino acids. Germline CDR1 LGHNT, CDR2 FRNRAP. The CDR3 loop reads CASGLAFGTSAYNEQFF. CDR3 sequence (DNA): TGTGCTAGTGGTTTGGCCTTCGGGACTAGCGCCTACAATGAGCAGTTCTTC.

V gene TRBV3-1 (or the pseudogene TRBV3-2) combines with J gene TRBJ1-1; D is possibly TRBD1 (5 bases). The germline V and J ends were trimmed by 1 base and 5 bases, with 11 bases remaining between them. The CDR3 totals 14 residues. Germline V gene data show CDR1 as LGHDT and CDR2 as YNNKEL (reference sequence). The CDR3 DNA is TGTGCCAGCAGCCAAGGGGGCTCTGCGACTGAAGCTTTCTTT. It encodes CASSQGGSATEAFF.

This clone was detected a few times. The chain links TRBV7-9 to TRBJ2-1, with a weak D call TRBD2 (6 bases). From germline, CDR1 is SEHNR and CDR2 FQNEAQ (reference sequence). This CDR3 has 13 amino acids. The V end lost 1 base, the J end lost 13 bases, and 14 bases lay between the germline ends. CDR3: CASSLDGRDSQFF. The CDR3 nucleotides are TGTGCCAGCAGCTTAGATGGCCGGGACTCACAGTTCTTC. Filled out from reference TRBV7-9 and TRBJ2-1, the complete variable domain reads DTGVSQNPRHKITKRGQNVTFRCDPISEHNRLYWYRQTLGQGPEFLTYFQNEAQLEKSRLLSDRFSAERPKGSFSTLEIQRTEQGDSAMYLCASSLDGRDSQFFGPGTRLTVL.

For the CDR3, the DNA is TGTGCCAGCAGCTCGCGGGGGGGGAAAAACACCATATATTTT. Residues: CASSSRGGKNTIYF. The V gene is TRBV21-1, the J gene TRBJ1-3. TRBV21-1 is flagged as a pseudogene. The CDR3 consists of 14 residues.

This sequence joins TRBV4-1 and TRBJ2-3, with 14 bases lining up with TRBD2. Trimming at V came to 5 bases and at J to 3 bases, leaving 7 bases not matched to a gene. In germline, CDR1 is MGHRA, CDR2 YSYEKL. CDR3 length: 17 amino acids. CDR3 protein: CASSKGLAGAGTDTQYF. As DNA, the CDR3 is TGCGCCAGCAGCAAGGGACTAGCGGGGGCCGGTACAGATACGCAGTATTTT.

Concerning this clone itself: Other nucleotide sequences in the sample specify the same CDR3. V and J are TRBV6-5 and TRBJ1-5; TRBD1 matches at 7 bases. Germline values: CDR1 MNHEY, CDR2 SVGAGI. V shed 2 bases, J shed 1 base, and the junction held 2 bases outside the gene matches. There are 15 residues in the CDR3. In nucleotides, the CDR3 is TGTGCCAGCAGTTACCGAGGGGGCAGCAATCAGCCCCAGCATTTT. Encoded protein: CASSYRGGSNQPQHF.

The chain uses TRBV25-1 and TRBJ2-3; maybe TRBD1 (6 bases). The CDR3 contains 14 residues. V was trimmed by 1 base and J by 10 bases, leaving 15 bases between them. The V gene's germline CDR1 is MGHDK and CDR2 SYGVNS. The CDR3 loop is CASSEFGQLMAQYF. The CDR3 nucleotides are TGTGCCAGCAGTGAATTTGGACAGTTAATGGCGCAGTATTTT.

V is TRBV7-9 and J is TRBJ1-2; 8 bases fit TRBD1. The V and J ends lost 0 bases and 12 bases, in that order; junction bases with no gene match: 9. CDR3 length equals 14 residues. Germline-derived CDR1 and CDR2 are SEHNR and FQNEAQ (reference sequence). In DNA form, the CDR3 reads TGTGCCAGCAGCTTAGCTGGGACAGGACTCTGGGACACCTTC. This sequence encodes CASSLAGTGLWDTF.

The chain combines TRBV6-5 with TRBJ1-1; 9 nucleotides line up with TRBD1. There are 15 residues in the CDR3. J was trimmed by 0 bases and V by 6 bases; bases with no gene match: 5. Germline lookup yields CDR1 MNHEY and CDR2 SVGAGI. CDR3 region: CASSLQGALNTEAFF. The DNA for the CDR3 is TGTGCCAGCAGCCTACAGGGGGCGTTGAACACTGAAGCTTTCTTT.

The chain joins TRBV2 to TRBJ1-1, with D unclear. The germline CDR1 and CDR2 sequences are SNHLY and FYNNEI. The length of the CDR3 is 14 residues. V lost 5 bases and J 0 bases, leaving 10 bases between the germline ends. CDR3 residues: CASSLAQMNTEAFF. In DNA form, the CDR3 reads TGTGCCAGCAGTCTTGCACAGATGAACACTGAAGCTTTCTTT.